The 24 T cell receptor beta chains below all came from one sample that was sequenced in a study of cytotoxic CD8 clonotypes in ibrutinib-treated CLL. This table comes from immunoSEQ multiplex PCR, and its TCRdb copy is limited to in-frame clones, with some not included. In the table there are some 92,000 clones, approximately 77% of which are singletons. The sample in question was PBMCs, obtained after 24 months of ibrutinib treatment. These receptors originate from a human donor with chronic lymphocytic leukemia.

Only a few counts were recorded for this clone. The chain links TRBV7-4 to TRBJ2-7; D perhaps matches TRBD1 (5 bases). Germline V gene sequence: CDR1 SGHVT, CDR2 SQSDAQ. With 6 bases removed from V and 7 bases from J, the gap between germline ends came to 10 bases. The CDR3 is 11 residues long. The CDR3 DNA follows: TGTGCCAGCAGGGTGAGACAGGAGCAGTACTTC. Translated: CASRVRQEQYF.

This clone was observed a handful of times. This chain joins TRBV4-2 and TRBJ2-7; weak D call: TRBD1 (6 bases). CDR1 is LGHNA and CDR2 is YNFKEQ in the germline V gene. V was clipped by 3 bases and J by 2 bases, with 14 bases between them. The CDR3 extends over 15 amino acids. CDR3: CASSQGVQGTYEQYF. The CDR3 DNA follows: TGTGCCAGCAGCCAGGGGGTGCAGGGGACCTACGAGCAGTACTTC.

This clone was observed a handful of times. Other DNA sequences in this sample translate to the same CDR3. This chain joins TRBV6-1 and TRBJ2-7; a possible D gene is TRBD2 (5 bases). Germline CDR1 is MNHNS and CDR2 is SASEGT. The CDR3 has 14 amino acids. V shed 4 bases and J shed 4 bases, with 14 bases lying between them. The CDR3 reads CASSGRGSSYEQYF. CDR3 DNA: TGTGCCAGCAGTGGCCGAGGGAGCTCTTACGAGCAGTACTTC.

The V gene is TRBV19, the J gene TRBJ1-4, with no clear D. Per the germline V gene, CDR1 is LNHDA and CDR2 is SQIVND (reference sequence). Trimming cost V 1 base and J 8 bases, with 8 bases left between them. This CDR3 is built from 13 residues. The CDR3 DNA reads TGTGCCAGTAGTATAGGCGGTCGGGAAAAACTGTTTTTT. Translating gives CASSIGGREKLFF. Together with reference TRBV19 and TRBJ1-4, the CDR3 gives the full variable domain: DGGITQSPKYLFRKEGQNVTLSCEQNLNHDAMYWYRQDPGQGLRLIYYSQIVNDFQKGDIAEGYSVSREKKESFPLTVTSAQKNPTAFYLCASSIGGREKLFFGSGTQLSVL.

The chain joins TRBV6-4 to TRBJ1-1, with D uncertain. This CDR3 contains 14 residues. Germline assignment: CDR1 MRHNA and CDR2 SNTAGT. V lost 6 bases and J lost 0, with 11 bases in between. The CDR3 region is CASRVSPMNTEAFF. CDR3 DNA sequence: TGTGCCAGCAGGGTCAGTCCCATGAACACTGAAGCTTTCTTT.

This clone came up once. V usage is TRBV9 and J usage is TRBJ2-3; D may be TRBD1 (5 bases). The CDR3 length is 15 residues. The V gene lost 0 bases and the J gene lost 2 bases, with 10 bases spanning the gap. The germline CDR1 and CDR2 sequences are SGDLS and YYNGEE. The CDR3 region has the DNA TGTGCCAGCAGCGTAGGACAGATTAACACAGATACGCAGTATTTT. It codes for CASSVGQINTDTQYF.

V and J are TRBV9 and TRBJ1-3; 8 bases align to TRBD1. The germline V gene encodes CDR1 SGDLS and CDR2 YYNGEE. The V gene end was trimmed by 0 bases and the J gene end by 2 bases; junction bases not matched to a gene: 4. The CDR3 runs 16 residues. CDR3 sequence: CASSVVSTGAGNTIYF. DNA of the CDR3: TGTGCCAGCAGCGTAGTATCGACAGGGGCTGGAAACACCATATATTTT.

The chain links TRBV18 to TRBJ1-1; D might be TRBD1 (5 bases). V gave up 1 base and J gave up 6 bases, with 12 bases separating them. The CDR3 runs to 14 residues. Per the germline V gene, CDR1 is KGHSH and CDR2 is LQKENI. Here the CDR3 reads CASSPLWDGPEAFF. The CDR3 nucleotides are TGTGCCAGCTCACCACTTTGGGACGGACCTGAAGCTTTCTTT. The full variable domain, with the rest looked up from reference TRBV18 and TRBJ1-1, is NAGVMQNPRHLVRRRGQEARLRCSPMKGHSHVYWYRQLPEEGLKFMVYLQKENIIDESGMPKERFSAEFPKEGPSILRIQQVVRGDSAAYFCASSPLWDGPEAFFGQGTRLTVV.

The CDR3 DNA reads TGTGCCAGCAGCTTGGGACAGGGGGAAGAAAACACCATATATTTT. Translated, it gives CASSLGQGEENTIYF. V is TRBV5-6 and J is TRBJ1-3, with 9 bases that match TRBD1. This CDR3 contains 15 residues. The junction had 4 bases not matched to a gene; V was cut back by 0 bases and J by 6 bases. Germline V gene data show CDR1 as SGHDT and CDR2 as YYEEEE.

This chain links TRBV29-1 with TRBJ2-7; the D gene is possibly TRBD1 (5 bases). CDR1 is SQVTM, CDR2 ANQGSEA, per germline. This CDR3 spans 13 amino acids. Trimming took 4 bases from V and 0 from J, leaving 10 bases between them. The DNA for the CDR3 is TGCAGCGTTGGTGTGACAGCCTCCTACGAGCAGTACTTC. Residues: CSVGVTASYEQYF.

The chain joins TRBV27 to TRBJ2-3; 7 bases are shared with TRBD1. This CDR3 has 14 amino acids. Unmatched junction bases numbered 5, after V lost 5 bases and J lost 3 bases. The V gene's germline CDR1 is MNHEY and CDR2 SMNVEV (reference sequence). The CDR3 sequence: CASSPGTVTDTQYF. CDR3 bases: TGTGCCAGCAGTCCCGGGACAGTGACAGATACGCAGTATTTT.

The chain joins TRBV18 to TRBJ2-1; 14 bases fit TRBD2. This CDR3 has 14 amino acids. The germline CDR1 and CDR2 sequences are KGHSH and LQKENI. The V segment lost 8 bases and the J segment 6 bases; nucleotides outside the gene matches: 3. The CDR3 sequence: CASPGLAGGNEQFF. The CDR3 DNA reads TGTGCCAGCCCCGGACTAGCGGGAGGCAATGAGCAGTTCTTC. Looking up the rest from reference TRBV18 and TRBJ2-1 gives the full variable domain: NAGVMQNPRHLVRRRGQEARLRCSPMKGHSHVYWYRQLPEEGLKFMVYLQKENIIDESGMPKERFSAEFPKEGPSILRIQQVVRGDSAAYFCASPGLAGGNEQFFGPGTRLTVL.

The gene calls are TRBV29-1 and TRBJ1-1; D remains ambiguous. CDR1 is SQVTM and CDR2 is ANQGSEA in the germline V gene. V was pared by 7 bases and J by 3 bases, with 12 bases between. CDR3 length: 12 residues. The DNA of the CDR3 is TGCAGCGCCGAGGACGGTCACACTGAAGCTTTCTTT. Its protein is CSAEDGHTEAFF.

V is TRBV15 and J is TRBJ1-2; D is unclear. This CDR3 spans 12 amino acids. V shed 0 bases and J shed 8 bases, with 7 bases lying between them. Germline CDR1 and CDR2: LNHNV and YYDKDF (reference sequence). The CDR3 DNA reads as TGTGCCACCAGCAGAGAGAGGGAAGGCTACACCTTC. It translates to CATSREREGYTF.

The rearrangement links TRBV11-2 to TRBJ1-3; 7 positions match TRBD1. V lost 5 bases to trimming and J lost 0 bases; unmatched junction nucleotides: 7. This CDR3 is 16 amino acids long. CDR1 is SGHAT and CDR2 is FQNNGV in the germline V gene. CDR3 in DNA: TGTGCCAGCAGCCTCCGGGGACAGATCTCTGGAAACACCATATATTTT. Translated: CASSLRGQISGNTIYF.

This chain uses TRBV5-8 with TRBJ2-3; 10 bases map to TRBD2. CDR3 length: 17 amino acids. The V gene's germline CDR1 is SGHTS and CDR2 YDEGEE. Trimming cost V 2 bases and J 1 base; bases outside gene matches: 7. The chain's CDR3 is CASSLKRSGRGTDTQYF. In DNA form, the CDR3 reads TGTGCCAGCAGCTTAAAAAGGAGCGGGAGGGGCACAGATACGCAGTATTTT. The full variable domain, rest sourced from reference TRBV5-8 and TRBJ2-3, is EAGVTQSPTHLIKTRGQQATLRCSPISGHTSVYWYQQALGLGLQFLLWYDEGEERNRGNFPPRFSGRQFPNYSSELNVNALELEDSALYLCASSLKRSGRGTDTQYFGPGTRLTVL.

V gene TRBV28 combines with J gene TRBJ1-2; perhaps TRBD1 as D (6 bases). With 5 bases removed from V and 8 bases from J, the gap between germline ends came to 18 bases. The CDR3 is made up of 14 amino acids. CDR1 and CDR2 (germline): MDHEN, SYDVKM. The CDR3 nucleotides are TGTGCCAGCAGTGGTCAGGGGACGTTGGCGGGCTACACCTTC. As protein: CASSGQGTLAGYTF.

The V call is TRBV10-3, the J call TRBJ2-5; TRBD1 matches at 9 bases. TRBJ2-7 matches the DNA end more closely, so the J call is doubtful. The CDR3 covers 14 residues. Germline assignment: CDR1 ENHRY and CDR2 SYGVKD. The CDR3 protein is CAIKNRDRAHEQYF. The CDR3 DNA reads as TGTGCCATCAAGAACCGGGACAGGGCTCACGAGCAGTACTTC.

The rearrangement uses TRBV5-1 and TRBJ2-5; 14 nucleotides match TRBD2. This CDR3 spans 17 amino acids. J was trimmed by 4 bases and V by 4 bases; bases with no gene match: 9. Germline loops: CDR1 SGHRS, CDR2 YFSETQ. The CDR3 reads CASSPGTSGRLVETQYF. The CDR3 region has the DNA TGCGCCAGCAGCCCCGGGACTAGCGGGAGATTGGTAGAGACCCAGTACTTC.

The V call is TRBV6-5, the J call TRBJ1-2; D ambiguous. The CDR3 runs 15 residues. Germline CDR1 and CDR2: MNHEY and SVGAGI. V was pared by 0 bases and J by 4 bases, with 12 bases between. In nucleotides, the CDR3 is TGTGCCAGCAGTTACTCTAACGCGGGATTCTATGGCTACACCTTC. The encoded protein is CASSYSNAGFYGYTF.

The chain is built from TRBV19 and TRBJ1-2; no firm D call. CDR1 is LNHDA, CDR2 SQIVND, per germline (reference sequence). V shed 3 bases and J shed 5 bases, with 10 bases lying between them. The CDR3 has 13 residues. CDR3 loop: CASSIVPGYGYTF. CDR3 DNA sequence: TGTGCCAGTAGTATTGTCCCCGGATATGGCTACACCTTC.

CDR3 sequence (DNA): TGTGCCAGCAGTGAAGATGGCAGAGGGGTCATCCAAGAGACCCAGTACTTC. This gives the protein CASSEDGRGVIQETQYF. The chain employs TRBV2 and TRBJ2-5; D possibly uses TRBD1 or TRBD2 (5 bases each). V was trimmed by 1 base and J by 1 base, leaving 16 bases between them. CDR3 length: 17 amino acids. CDR1 and CDR2 from the germline V gene are SNHLY and FYNNEI.

In its sample, this clone was seen a few times. CDR3 region: CASSSVQGSYGYTF. CDR3 coding DNA: TGTGCCAGCAGCTCCGTACAGGGATCCTATGGCTACACCTTC. This sequence joins TRBV28 and TRBJ1-2; weak D call: TRBD1 (6 bases). The V gene's germline CDR1 is MDHEN and CDR2 SYDVKM. Trimming removed 6 bases at V and 4 bases at J, with 15 bases between. This CDR3 region has 14 residues.

This chain joins TRBV5-1 and TRBJ2-7, with 7 bases lining up with TRBD2. This CDR3 spans 14 amino acids. After removal of 2 bases from V and 3 bases from J, the junction contained 5 bases not matched to a gene. Germline values: CDR1 SGHRS, CDR2 YFSETQ. CDR3 in DNA: TGCGCCAGCAGCTTAAGCGGGGTGAGCTACGAGCAGTACTTC. Its protein product is CASSLSGVSYEQYF.